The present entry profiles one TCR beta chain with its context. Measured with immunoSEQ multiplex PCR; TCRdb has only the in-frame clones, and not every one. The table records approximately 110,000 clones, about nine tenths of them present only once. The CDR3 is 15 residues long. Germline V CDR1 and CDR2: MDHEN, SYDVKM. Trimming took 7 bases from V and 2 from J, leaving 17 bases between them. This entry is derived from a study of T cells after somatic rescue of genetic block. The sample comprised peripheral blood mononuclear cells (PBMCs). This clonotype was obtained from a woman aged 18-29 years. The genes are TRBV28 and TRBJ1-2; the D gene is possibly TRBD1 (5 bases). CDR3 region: CASTPPQRGNYGYTF. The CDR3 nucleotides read TGTGCCAGCACCCCACCACAACGGGGGAACTATGGCTACACCTTC.